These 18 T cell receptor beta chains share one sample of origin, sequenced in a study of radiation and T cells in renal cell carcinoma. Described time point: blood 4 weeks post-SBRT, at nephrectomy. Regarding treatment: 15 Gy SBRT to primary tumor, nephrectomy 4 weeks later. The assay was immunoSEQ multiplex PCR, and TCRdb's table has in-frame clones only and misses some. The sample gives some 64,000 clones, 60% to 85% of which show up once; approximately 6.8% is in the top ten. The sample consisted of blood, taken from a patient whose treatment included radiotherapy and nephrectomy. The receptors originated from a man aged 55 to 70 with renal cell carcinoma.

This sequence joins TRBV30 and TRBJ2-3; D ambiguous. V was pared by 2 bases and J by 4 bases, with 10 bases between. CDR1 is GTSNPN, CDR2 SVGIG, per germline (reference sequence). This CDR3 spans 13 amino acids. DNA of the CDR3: TGTGCCTGGAGTCCGGTTATCTCAGATACGCAGTATTTT. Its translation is CAWSPVISDTQYF.

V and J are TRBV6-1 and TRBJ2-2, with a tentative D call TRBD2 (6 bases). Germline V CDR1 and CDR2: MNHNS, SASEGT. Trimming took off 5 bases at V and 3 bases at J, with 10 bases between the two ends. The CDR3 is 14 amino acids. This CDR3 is CASSLWGDTGELFF. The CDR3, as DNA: TGTGCCAGCAGTTTGTGGGGGGACACCGGGGAGCTGTTTTTT.

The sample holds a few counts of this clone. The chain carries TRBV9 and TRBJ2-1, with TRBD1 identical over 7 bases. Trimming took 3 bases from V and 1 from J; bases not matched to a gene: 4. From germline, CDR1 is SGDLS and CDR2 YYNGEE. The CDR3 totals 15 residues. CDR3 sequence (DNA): TGTGCCAGCAGCGCTTCGACAGGGTCCTACAATGAGCAGTTCTTC. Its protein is CASSASTGSYNEQFF.

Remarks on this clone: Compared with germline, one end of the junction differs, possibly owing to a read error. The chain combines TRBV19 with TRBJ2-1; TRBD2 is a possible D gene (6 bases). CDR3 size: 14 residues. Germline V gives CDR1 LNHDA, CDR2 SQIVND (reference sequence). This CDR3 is CASSIGQDYDEQFF. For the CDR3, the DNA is TGTGCCAGTAGTATTGGTCAGGACTACGATGAGCAGTTCTTC.

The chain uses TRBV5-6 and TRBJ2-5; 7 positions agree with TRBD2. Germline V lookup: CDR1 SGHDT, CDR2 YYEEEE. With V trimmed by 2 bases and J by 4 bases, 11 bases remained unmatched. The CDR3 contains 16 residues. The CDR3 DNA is TGTGCCAGCAGCTTCATAGCGGGCCCCGGGCTAGAGACCCAGTACTTC. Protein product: CASSFIAGPGLETQYF.

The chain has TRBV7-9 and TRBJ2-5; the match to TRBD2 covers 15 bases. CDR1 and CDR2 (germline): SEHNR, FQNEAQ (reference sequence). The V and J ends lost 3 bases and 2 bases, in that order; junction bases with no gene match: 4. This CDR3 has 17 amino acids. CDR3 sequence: CASSLGLAGGTQETQYF. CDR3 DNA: TGTGCCAGCAGCTTGGGACTAGCGGGAGGCACTCAAGAGACCCAGTACTTC.

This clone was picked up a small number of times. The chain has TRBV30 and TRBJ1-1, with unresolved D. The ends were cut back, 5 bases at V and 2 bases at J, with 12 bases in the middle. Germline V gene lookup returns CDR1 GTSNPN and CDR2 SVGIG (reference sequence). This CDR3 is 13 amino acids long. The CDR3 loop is CAWCRQINTEAFF. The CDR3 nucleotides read TGTGCCTGGTGCCGGCAGATTAACACTGAAGCTTTCTTT.

The CDR3 protein is CASSSGYTGELFF. The CDR3 DNA reads as TGCGCCAGCAGTTCAGGGTACACCGGGGAGCTGTTTTTT. V usage is TRBV4-3 and J usage is TRBJ2-2, with a weak D call TRBD1 (5 bases). V was shortened by 6 bases and J by 3 bases, with 8 bases between the two germline ends. CDR3 length: 13 amino acids. From germline, CDR1 is LGHNA and CDR2 YSLEER.

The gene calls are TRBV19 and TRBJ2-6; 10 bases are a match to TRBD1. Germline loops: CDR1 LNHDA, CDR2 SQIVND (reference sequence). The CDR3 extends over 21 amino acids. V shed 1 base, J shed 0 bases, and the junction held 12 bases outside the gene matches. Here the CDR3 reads CASSIARGRGQGSSGANVLTF. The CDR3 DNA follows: TGTGCCAGTAGTATAGCAAGGGGAAGGGGACAGGGGAGCTCTGGGGCCAACGTCCTGACTTTC.

The CDR3 region has the DNA TGTGCCAGCAGCTTGGGCAGGGGGCTTCAGAGAAGGGCTGAAGCTTTCTTT. Protein product: CASSLGRGLQRRAEAFF. The chain employs TRBV11-2 and TRBJ1-1; the match to TRBD1 covers 8 bases. CDR1 and CDR2 from the germline V gene are SGHAT and FQNNGV. CDR3 size: 17 residues. Trimming took 3 bases from V and 6 from J; bases not matched to a gene: 15.

CDR3 in amino acids: CASSPRQGANTGELFF. CDR3 DNA: TGCGCCAGCAGCCCCCGACAGGGGGCGAACACCGGGGAGCTGTTTTTT. The rearrangement joins TRBV5-1 to TRBJ2-2; 9 positions agree with TRBD1. This CDR3 spans 16 amino acids. CDR1 SGHRS and CDR2 YFSETQ come from the germline V gene. The V segment lost 4 bases and the J segment 0 bases; nucleotides outside the gene matches: 4. The variable domain in full, with the rest retrieved from reference TRBV5-1 and TRBJ2-2, is KAGVTQTPRYLIKTRGQQVTLSCSPISGHRSVSWYQQTPGQGLQFLFEYFSETQRNKGNFPGRFSGRQFSNSRSEMNVSTLELGDSALYLCASSPRQGANTGELFFGEGSRLTVL.

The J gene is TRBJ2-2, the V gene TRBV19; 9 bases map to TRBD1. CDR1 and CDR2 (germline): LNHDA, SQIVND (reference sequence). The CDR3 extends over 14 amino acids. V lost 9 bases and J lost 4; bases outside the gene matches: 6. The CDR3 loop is CASADRGATGELFF. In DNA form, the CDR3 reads TGTGCCAGCGCGGACAGGGGCGCCACCGGGGAGCTGTTTTTT.

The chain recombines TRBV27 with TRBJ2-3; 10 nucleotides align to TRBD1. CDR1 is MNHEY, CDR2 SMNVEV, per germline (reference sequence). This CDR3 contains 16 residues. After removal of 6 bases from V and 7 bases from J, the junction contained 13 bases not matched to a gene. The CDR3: CASRTFRTGGTNTQYF. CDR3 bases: TGTGCCAGCAGAACTTTCCGGACAGGGGGAACAAATACGCAGTATTTT.

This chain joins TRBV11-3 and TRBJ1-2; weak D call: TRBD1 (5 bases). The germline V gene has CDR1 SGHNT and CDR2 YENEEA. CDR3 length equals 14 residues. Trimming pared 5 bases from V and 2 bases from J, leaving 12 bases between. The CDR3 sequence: CASSPDSLNYGYTF. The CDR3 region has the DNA TGTGCCAGCAGCCCTGACAGTTTGAACTATGGCTACACCTTC.

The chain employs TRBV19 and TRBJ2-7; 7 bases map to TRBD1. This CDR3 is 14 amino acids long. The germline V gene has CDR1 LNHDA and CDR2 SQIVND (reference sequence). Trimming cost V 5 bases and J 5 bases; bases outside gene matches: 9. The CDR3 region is CASSPLTGSHEQYF. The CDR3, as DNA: TGTGCCAGTAGTCCGCTGACAGGGTCCCACGAGCAGTACTTC.

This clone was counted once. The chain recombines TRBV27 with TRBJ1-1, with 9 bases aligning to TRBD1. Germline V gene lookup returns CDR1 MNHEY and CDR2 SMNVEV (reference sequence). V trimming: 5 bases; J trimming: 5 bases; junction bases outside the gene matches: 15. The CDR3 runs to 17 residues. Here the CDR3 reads CASSPLLGQGGHTEAFF. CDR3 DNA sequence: TGTGCCAGCAGTCCCCTGTTGGGACAGGGAGGTCATACTGAAGCTTTCTTT.

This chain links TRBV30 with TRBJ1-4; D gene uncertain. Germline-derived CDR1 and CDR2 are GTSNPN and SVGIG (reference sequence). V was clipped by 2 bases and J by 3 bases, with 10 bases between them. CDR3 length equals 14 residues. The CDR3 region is CAWSYEVSNEKLFF. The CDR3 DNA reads TGTGCCTGGAGTTACGAGGTATCTAATGAAAAACTGTTTTTT. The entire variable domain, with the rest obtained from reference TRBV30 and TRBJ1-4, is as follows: SQTIHQWPATLVQPVGSPLSLECTVEGTSNPNLYWYRQAAGRGLQLLFYSVGIGQISSEVPQNLSASRPQDRQFILSSKKLLLSDSGFYLCAWSYEVSNEKLFFGSGTQLSVL.

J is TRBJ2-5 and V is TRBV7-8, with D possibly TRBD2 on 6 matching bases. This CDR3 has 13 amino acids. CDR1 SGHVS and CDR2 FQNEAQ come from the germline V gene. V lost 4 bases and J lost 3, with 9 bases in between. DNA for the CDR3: TGTGCCAGCAGCTGGGGGGATGAAGAGACCCAGTACTTC. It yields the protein CASSWGDEETQYF.